This entry is about one T cell receptor (beta chain). Its antigen is not identified. All donors comprised healthy Caucasians. This sample was taken from a study of identical twins. Germline lookup yields CDR1 ENHRY and CDR2 SYGVKD. The CDR3 runs 14 residues. The V end lost 3 bases, the J end lost 2 bases, and 11 bases lay between the germline ends. Study-wide findings and caveats: Cord blood's abundant beta clonotypes had fewer insertions, unlike memory repertoires. A cross-sectional statistical analysis, not follow-up of the same donors, supported the conclusions.

The cDNA had a unique molecular identifier and a template-switch universal primer site. MiXCR was run by TCRdb on the 5' RACE reads, yielding one entry per CDR3 protein. Of approximately 500,000 distinct CDR3 sequences listed, about 16% are singletons. The same data also contributed to another study, on yellow fever vaccine responses in identical twins.

The material sequenced was CD4+ T cells sorted from blood. This TCR came from a young woman in good health. V and J are TRBV10-3 and TRBJ2-7, with unresolved D. The CDR3 DNA sequence: TGTGCCATCAGTGACGGAAAACAAACCTACGAGCAGTACGTC. Translation gives CAISDGKQTYEQYV.